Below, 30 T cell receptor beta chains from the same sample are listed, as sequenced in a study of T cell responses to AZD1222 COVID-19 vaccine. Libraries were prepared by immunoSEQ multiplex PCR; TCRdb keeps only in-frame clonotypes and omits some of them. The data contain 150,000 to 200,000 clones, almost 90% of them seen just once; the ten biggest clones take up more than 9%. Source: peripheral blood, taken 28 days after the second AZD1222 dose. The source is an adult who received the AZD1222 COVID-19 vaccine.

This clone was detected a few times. CDR3 region: CASSLGTPNYGYTF. CDR3 nucleotide sequence: TGTGCCAGCAGCTTAGGGACACCTAACTATGGCTACACCTTC. The genes are TRBV5-6 and TRBJ1-2, with D tentatively TRBD1 (6 bases). Germline V gene sequence: CDR1 SGHDT, CDR2 YYEEEE. The germline V and J ends were trimmed by 2 bases and 0 bases, with 8 bases remaining between them. This CDR3 region has 14 residues.

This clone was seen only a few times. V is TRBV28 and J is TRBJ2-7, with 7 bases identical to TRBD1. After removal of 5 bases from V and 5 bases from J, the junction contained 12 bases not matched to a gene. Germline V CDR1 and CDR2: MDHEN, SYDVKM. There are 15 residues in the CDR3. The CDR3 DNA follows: TGTGCCAGCAGTAGATCGACAGGGAAACGCGACGAGCAGTACTTC. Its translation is CASSRSTGKRDEQYF.

CDR3 nucleotides: TGTGCCAGCAGTAGACAGAGCTCCTACAATGAGCAGTTCTTC. This gives the protein CASSRQSSYNEQFF. The V call is TRBV6-5, the J call TRBJ2-1; tentatively, D is TRBD1 (5 bases). V lost 5 bases, J lost 0 bases, and 8 bases lay in between. Germline V CDR1 and CDR2: MNHEY, SVGAGI. CDR3 length: 14 residues.

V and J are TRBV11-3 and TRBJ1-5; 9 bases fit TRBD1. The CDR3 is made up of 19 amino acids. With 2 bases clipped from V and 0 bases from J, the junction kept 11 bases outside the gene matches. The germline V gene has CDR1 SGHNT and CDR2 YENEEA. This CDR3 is CASSLSPGQGLSSNQPQHF. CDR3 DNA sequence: TGTGCCAGCAGCTTATCGCCGGGACAGGGACTGAGTAGCAATCAGCCCCAGCATTTT.

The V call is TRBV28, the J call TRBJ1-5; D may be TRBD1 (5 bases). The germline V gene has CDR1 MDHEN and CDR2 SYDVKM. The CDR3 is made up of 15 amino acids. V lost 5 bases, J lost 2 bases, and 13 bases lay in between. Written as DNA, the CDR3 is TGTGCCAGCAGTACGGGACGGAGGGGCAATCAGCCCCAGCATTTT. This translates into CASSTGRRGNQPQHF. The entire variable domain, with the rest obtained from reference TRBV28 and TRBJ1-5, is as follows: DVKVTQSSRYLVKRTGEKVFLECVQDMDHENMFWYRQDPGLGLRLIYFSYDVKMKEKGDIPEGYSVSREKKERFSLILESASTNQTSMYLCASSTGRRGNQPQHFGDGTRLSIL.

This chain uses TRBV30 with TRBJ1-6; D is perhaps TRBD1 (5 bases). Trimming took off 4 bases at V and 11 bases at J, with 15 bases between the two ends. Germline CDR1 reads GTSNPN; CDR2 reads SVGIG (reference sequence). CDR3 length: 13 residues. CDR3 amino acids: CAWTSVGGAPLHF. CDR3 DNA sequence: TGTGCCTGGACCTCCGTGGGGGGGGCACCCCTCCACTTT. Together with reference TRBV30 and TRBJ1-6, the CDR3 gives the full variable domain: SQTIHQWPATLVQPVGSPLSLECTVEGTSNPNLYWYRQAAGRGLQLLFYSVGIGQISSEVPQNLSASRPQDRQFILSSKKLLLSDSGFYLCAWTSVGGAPLHFGNGTRLTVT.

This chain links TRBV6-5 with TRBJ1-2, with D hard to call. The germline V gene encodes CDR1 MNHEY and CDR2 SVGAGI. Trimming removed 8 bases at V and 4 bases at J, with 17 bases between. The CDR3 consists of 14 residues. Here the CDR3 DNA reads TGTGCCAGCTTGGGCCTCCGGGAGGTCTATGGCTACACCTTC. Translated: CASLGLREVYGYTF.

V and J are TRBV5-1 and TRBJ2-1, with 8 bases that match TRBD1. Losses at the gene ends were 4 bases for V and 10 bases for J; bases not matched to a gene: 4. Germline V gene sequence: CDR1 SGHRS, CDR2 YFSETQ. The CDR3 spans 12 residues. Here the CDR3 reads CASSGQGKEQFF. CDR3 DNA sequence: TGCGCCAGCAGCGGACAGGGTAAAGAGCAGTTCTTC.

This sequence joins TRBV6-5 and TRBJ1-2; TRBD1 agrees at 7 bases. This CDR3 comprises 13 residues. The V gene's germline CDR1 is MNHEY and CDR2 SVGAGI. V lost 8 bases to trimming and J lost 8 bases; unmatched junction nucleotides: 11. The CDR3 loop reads CASLGQALEGYTF. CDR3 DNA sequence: TGTGCCAGCCTCGGACAGGCCCTAGAGGGCTACACCTTC.

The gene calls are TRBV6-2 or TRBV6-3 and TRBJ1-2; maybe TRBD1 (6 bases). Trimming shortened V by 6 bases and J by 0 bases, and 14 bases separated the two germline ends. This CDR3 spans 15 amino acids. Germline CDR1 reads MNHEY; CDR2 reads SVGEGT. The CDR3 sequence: CASSSPGGPNYGYTF. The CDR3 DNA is TGTGCCAGCAGCTCCCCCGGGGGCCCTAACTATGGCTACACCTTC.

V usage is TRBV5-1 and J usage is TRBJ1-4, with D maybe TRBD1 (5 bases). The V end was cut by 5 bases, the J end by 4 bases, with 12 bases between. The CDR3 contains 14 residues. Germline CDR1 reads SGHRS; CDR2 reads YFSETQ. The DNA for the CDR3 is TGCGCCAGCAGACCCGACAGCCTTAATGAAAAACTGTTTTTT. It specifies CASRPDSLNEKLFF.

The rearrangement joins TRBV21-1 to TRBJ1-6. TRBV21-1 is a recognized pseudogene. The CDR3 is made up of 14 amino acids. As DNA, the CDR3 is TGTGCCCGCGAACCCCCCCTCCATAATTCACCCCTCCACTTT. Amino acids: CAREPPLHNSPLHF.

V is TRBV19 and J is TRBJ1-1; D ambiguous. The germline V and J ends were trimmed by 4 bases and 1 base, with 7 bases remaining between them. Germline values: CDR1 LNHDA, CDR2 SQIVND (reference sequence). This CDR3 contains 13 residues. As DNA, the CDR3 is TGTGCCAGTAGTAACCAGGCGAACACTGAAGCTTTCTTT. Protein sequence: CASSNQANTEAFF.

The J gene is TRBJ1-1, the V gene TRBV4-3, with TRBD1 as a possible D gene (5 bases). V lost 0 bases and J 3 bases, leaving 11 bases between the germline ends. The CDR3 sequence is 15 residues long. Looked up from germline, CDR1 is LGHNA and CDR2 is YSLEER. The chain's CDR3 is CASSQERGADTEAFF. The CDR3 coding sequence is TGCGCCAGCAGCCAAGAGAGGGGAGCGGACACTGAAGCTTTCTTT.

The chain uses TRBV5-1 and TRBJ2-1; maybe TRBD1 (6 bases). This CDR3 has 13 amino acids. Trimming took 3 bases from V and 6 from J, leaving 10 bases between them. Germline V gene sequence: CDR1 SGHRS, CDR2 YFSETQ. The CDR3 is CASSSDSSNEQFF. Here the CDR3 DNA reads TGCGCCAGCAGCTCGGACAGCTCCAATGAGCAGTTCTTC.

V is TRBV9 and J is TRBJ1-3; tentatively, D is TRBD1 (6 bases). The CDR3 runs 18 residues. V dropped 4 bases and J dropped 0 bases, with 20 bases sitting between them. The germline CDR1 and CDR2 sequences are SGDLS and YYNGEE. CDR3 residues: CASSPRTVSFSSGNTIYF. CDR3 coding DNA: TGTGCCAGCAGCCCCCGGACAGTTTCCTTTAGCTCTGGAAACACCATATATTTT. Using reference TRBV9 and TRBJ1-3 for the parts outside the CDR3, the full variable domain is DSGVTQTPKHLITATGQRVTLRCSPRSGDLSVYWYQQSLDQGLQFLIQYYNGEERAKGNILERFSAQQFPDLHSELNLSSLELGDSALYFCASSPRTVSFSSGNTIYFGEGSWLTVV.

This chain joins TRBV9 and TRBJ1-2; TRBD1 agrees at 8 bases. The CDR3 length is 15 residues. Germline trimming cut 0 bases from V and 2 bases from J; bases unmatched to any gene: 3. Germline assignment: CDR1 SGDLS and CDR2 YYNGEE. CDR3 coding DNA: TGTGCCAGCAGCGTAGAAGGACAGGGCAACTATGGCTACACCTTC. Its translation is CASSVEGQGNYGYTF.

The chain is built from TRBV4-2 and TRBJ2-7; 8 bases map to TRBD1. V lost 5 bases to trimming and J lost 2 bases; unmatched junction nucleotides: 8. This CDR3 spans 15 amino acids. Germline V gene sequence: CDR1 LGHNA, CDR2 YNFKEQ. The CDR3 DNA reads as TGTGCCAGCAGCGCGACCGGGACAGGACCCTACGAGCAGTACTTC. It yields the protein CASSATGTGPYEQYF.

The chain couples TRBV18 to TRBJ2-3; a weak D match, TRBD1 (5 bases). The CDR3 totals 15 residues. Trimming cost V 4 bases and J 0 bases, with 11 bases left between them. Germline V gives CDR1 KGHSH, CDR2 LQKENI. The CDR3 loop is CASSRDSTSTDTQYF. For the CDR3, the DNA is TGTGCCAGCTCACGCGACAGTACTAGCACAGATACGCAGTATTTT.

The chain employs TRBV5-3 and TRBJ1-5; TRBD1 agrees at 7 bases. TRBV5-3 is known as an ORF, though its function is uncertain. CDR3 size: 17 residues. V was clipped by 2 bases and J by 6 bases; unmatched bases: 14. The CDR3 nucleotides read TGTGCCAGAAGCTTAGGCCAGGGGGACCCAACCAGTCAGCCCCAGCATTTT. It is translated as CARSLGQGDPTSQPQHF.

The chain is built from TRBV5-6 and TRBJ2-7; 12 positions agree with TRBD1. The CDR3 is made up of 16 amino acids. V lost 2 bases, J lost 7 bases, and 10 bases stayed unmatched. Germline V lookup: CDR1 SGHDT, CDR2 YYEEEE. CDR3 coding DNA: TGTGCCAGCAGCTTCTTTCCGGGACAGGGGGCCGGGGAGCAGTACTTC. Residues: CASSFFPGQGAGEQYF.

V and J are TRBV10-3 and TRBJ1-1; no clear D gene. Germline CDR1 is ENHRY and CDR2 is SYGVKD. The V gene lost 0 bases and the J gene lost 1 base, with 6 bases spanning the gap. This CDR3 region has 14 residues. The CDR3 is CAISESMTNTEAFF. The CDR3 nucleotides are TGTGCCATCAGTGAGTCGATGACGAACACTGAAGCTTTCTTT.

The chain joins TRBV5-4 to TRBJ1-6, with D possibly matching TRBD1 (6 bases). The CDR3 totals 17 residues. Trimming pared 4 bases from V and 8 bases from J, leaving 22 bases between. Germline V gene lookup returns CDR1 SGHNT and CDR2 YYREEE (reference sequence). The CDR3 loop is CASSGYRAGEMDSPLHF. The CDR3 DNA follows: TGTGCCAGCAGCGGCTACAGGGCGGGGGAAATGGATTCACCCCTCCACTTT.

The CDR3 protein is CAIRRTMTSGGTSTDTQYF. The DNA of the CDR3 is TGTGCCATCAGAAGGACTATGACTAGCGGGGGGACTAGCACAGATACGCAGTATTTT. The chain has TRBV10-3 and TRBJ2-3, with 13 bases identical to TRBD2. The trim removed 6 bases at V and 0 bases at J, leaving 12 bases unmatched. Per germline, CDR1 ENHRY and CDR2 SYGVKD. This CDR3 is 19 amino acids long.

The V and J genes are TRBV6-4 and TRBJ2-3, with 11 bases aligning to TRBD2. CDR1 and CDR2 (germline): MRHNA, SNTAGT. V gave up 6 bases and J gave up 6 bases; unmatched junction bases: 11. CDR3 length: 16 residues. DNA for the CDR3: TGTGCCAGCAGCAGAACGCCCGGGACTAGCGGTGATACGCAGTATTTT. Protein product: CASSRTPGTSGDTQYF.

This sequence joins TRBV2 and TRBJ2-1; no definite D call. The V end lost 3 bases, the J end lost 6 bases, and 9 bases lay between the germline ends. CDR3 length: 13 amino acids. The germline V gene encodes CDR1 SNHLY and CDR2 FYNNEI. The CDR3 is CASSDGYGNEQFF. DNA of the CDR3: TGTGCCAGCAGTGATGGGTATGGCAATGAGCAGTTCTTC.

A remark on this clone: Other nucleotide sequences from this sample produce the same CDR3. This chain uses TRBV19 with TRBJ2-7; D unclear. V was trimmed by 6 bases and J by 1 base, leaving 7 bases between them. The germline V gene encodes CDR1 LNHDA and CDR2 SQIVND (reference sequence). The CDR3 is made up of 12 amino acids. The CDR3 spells CASSTGSYEQYF. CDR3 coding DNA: TGTGCCAGTAGCACGGGTTCCTACGAGCAGTACTTC.

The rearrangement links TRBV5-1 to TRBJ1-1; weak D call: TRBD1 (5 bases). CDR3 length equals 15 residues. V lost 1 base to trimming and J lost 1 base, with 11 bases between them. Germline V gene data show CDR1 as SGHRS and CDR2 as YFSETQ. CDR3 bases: TGCGCCAGCAGCTTGCGAAGGGGTTGGAACACTGAAGCTTTCTTT. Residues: CASSLRRGWNTEAFF.

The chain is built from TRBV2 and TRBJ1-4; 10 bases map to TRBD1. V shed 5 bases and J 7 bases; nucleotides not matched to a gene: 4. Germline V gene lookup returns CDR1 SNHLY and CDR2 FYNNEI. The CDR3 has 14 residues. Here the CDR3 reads CASSPGTGAEKLFF. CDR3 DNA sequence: TGTGCCAGCAGTCCAGGGACAGGGGCTGAAAAACTGTTTTTT.

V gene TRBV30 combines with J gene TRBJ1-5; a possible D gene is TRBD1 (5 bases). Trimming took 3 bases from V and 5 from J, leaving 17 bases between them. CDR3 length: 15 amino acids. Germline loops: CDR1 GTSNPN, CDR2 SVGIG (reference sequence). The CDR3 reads CAWREYRGYDQPQHF. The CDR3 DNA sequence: TGTGCCTGGAGAGAATACCGGGGGTATGATCAGCCCCAGCATTTT.